The 10 T cell receptor beta chains below were found in one sample sequenced in a study of shared clonotypes between healthy human individuals. TCRdb's copy holds only in-frame clones and misses some; the assay was immunoSEQ multiplex PCR. The data show about 1 million clones, roughly 70% seen once. The specimen sequenced was memory CD4+ T cells sorted from blood. Subset indicated: CD45RA-negative fraction. The receptor source for this set is a man in his late teens or twenties in good health.

In its sample, this clone was seen once. This rearrangement joins TRBV5-1 to TRBJ2-2; TRBD1 agrees at 7 bases. From germline, CDR1 is SGHRS and CDR2 YFSETQ. The V segment lost 0 bases and the J segment 7 bases; nucleotides outside the gene matches: 6. The CDR3 length is 15 residues. CDR3 in DNA: TGCGCCAGCAGCTTGGAAGGCAGGGGGAGCGGGGAGCTGTTTTTT. It translates to CASSLEGRGSGELFF.

V gene TRBV5-1 combines with J gene TRBJ1-5; 8 bases are shared with TRBD1. Germline loops: CDR1 SGHRS, CDR2 YFSETQ. There are 15 residues in the CDR3. Germline trimming cut 0 bases from V and 6 bases from J; bases unmatched to any gene: 5. The CDR3 sequence is CASSLETGDGQPQHF. The CDR3 nucleotides are TGCGCCAGCAGCTTGGAGACAGGGGACGGTCAGCCCCAGCATTTT.

The V and J genes are TRBV30 and TRBJ2-7; D might be TRBD1 (6 bases). The CDR3 contains 13 residues. The germline CDR1 and CDR2 sequences are GTSNPN and SVGIG (reference sequence). Trimming removed 3 bases at V and 6 bases at J, with 15 bases between. The CDR3: CAWRGGLSPEQYF. The CDR3 bases are TGTGCCTGGAGAGGGGGTTTGAGCCCCGAGCAGTACTTC.

The rearrangement links TRBV19 to TRBJ1-5, with 8 bases identical to TRBD1. CDR1 is LNHDA and CDR2 is SQIVND in the germline V gene (reference sequence). The trim removed 4 bases at V and 5 bases at J, leaving 10 bases unmatched. CDR3 size: 16 residues. The CDR3 here is CASSTLWTGIDQPQHF. CDR3 bases: TGTGCCAGTAGTACCCTGTGGACAGGGATTGATCAGCCCCAGCATTTT.

The chain employs TRBV7-9 and TRBJ1-1, with D perhaps TRBD1 (5 bases). The CDR3 runs to 14 residues. Looked up from germline, CDR1 is SEHNR and CDR2 is FQNEAQ (reference sequence). Trimming shortened V by 4 bases and J by 8 bases, and 17 bases separated the two germline ends. The CDR3 reads CASSSGTSTREAFF. CDR3 in DNA: TGTGCCAGCAGCTCTGGGACCTCCACCAGAGAAGCTTTCTTT.

The J gene is TRBJ1-6, the V gene TRBV30; possibly TRBD1 for D (6 bases). The CDR3 consists of 15 residues. Germline V gene lookup returns CDR1 GTSNPN and CDR2 SVGIG (reference sequence). Trimming removed 2 bases at V and 10 bases at J, with 18 bases between. CDR3 loop: CAWSRDIRTWSPLHF. The CDR3, as DNA: TGTGCCTGGAGTAGGGACATTCGCACCTGGTCACCCCTCCACTTT.

Note on this clone: This specimen includes other DNA sequences encoding the same CDR3. This chain links TRBV7-9 with TRBJ2-3; TRBD2 aligns across 12 bases. Germline V gene data show CDR1 as SEHNR and CDR2 as FQNEAQ (reference sequence). This CDR3 region has 16 residues. V gave up 2 bases and J gave up 1 base; unmatched junction bases: 1. The CDR3: CASSLRLAGGTDTQYF. CDR3 nucleotides: TGTGCCAGCAGCTTAAGACTAGCGGGGGGCACAGATACGCAGTATTTT.

This chain links TRBV5-8 with TRBJ2-5; 15 bases line up with TRBD2. Germline V gene data show CDR1 as SGHTS and CDR2 as YDEGEE. V shed 7 bases and J 3 bases; nucleotides not matched to a gene: 1. The CDR3 sequence is 14 residues long. CDR3 nucleotides: TGTGCCAGCCGGACTAGCGGGAGGGAAGAGACCCAGTACTTC. It specifies CASRTSGREETQYF.

The chain couples TRBV5-1 to TRBJ2-5; perhaps TRBD2 as D (5 bases). Germline V lookup: CDR1 SGHRS, CDR2 YFSETQ. Trimming took off 0 bases at V and 4 bases at J, with 16 bases between the two ends. This CDR3 comprises 16 residues. In DNA form, the CDR3 reads TGCGCCAGCAGCTTGGCCCCGAGGGCGTCAAGAGAGACCCAGTACTTC. This gives the protein CASSLAPRASRETQYF.

The J gene is TRBJ2-3, the V gene TRBV6-1, with 8 bases lining up with TRBD1. The germline V gene encodes CDR1 MNHNS and CDR2 SASEGT. CDR3 length equals 15 residues. With V trimmed by 3 bases and J by 2 bases, 4 bases remained unmatched. Here the CDR3 DNA reads TGTGCCAGCAGTGACAGGGGGCTTATCACAGATACGCAGTATTTT. It translates to CASSDRGLITDTQYF.